A single sample gave rise to the 8 T cell receptor beta chains below, sequenced in a study of T cells after yellow fever vaccination. One entry per CDR3 protein, called by TCRdb with MiXCR from the 5' RACE reads. This sample carries 360,000 or so distinct CDR3 sequences, under 14% of them seen once, and the ten largest clones take less than 20%. Sequencing used PBMCs, obtained on the day of the first yellow fever vaccination. Receptors originate from a man between 18 and 29 years old who received the YFV17D yellow fever vaccine.

This clonotype has only a few counts. The rearrangement joins TRBV4-3 to TRBJ2-3; D is perhaps TRBD2 (7 bases). This CDR3 has 19 residues. Trimming left V 0 bases short and J 2 bases short, with 21 bases between. Germline V gene sequence: CDR1 LGHNA, CDR2 YSLEER. This chain's CDR3 is CASSQDRREGRGATDTQYF. The CDR3 DNA follows: TGCGCCAGCAGCCAAGATCGGAGGGAGGGGAGGGGGGCCACAGATACGCAGTATTTT.

The chain has TRBV12-5 and TRBJ2-1, with a possible D match to TRBD1 (5 bases). Trimming stripped 0 bases from V and 8 bases from J, with 5 bases between. In germline, CDR1 is LGHNT, CDR2 FRNRAP. The CDR3 consists of 12 residues. The CDR3 is CASGLVGDEQFF. CDR3 bases: TGTGCTAGTGGTTTGGTAGGGGATGAGCAGTTCTTC.

This sequence joins TRBV10-3 and TRBJ1-1; 11 bases are a match to TRBD1. Germline V lookup: CDR1 ENHRY, CDR2 SYGVKD. CDR3 length: 15 amino acids. The J segment lost 7 bases and the V segment lost 6 bases, leaving 10 bases of the junction unmatched. In nucleotides, the CDR3 is TGTGCCATCAGCCAAGATGGACAGGGGGCGAGTGAAGCTTTCTTT. Encoded protein: CAISQDGQGASEAFF.

Many counts were recorded for this clonotype. This chain connects TRBV12-3 or TRBV12-4 to TRBJ1-1, with a possible D match to TRBD1 (6 bases). Deletions cut 5 bases from V and 1 base from J, with 8 bases between. The CDR3 is made up of 13 amino acids. The CDR3 here is CASSVQGNTEAFF. Here the CDR3 DNA reads TGTGCCAGCAGTGTACAGGGGAACACTGAAGCTTTCTTT.

This clonotype was seen a few times. This sequence joins TRBV20-1 and TRBJ2-7; possibly TRBD1 for D (5 bases). The CDR3 totals 14 residues. Germline V gene lookup returns CDR1 DFQATT and CDR2 SNEGSKA (reference sequence). V dropped 2 bases and J dropped 5 bases, with 16 bases sitting between them. CDR3 nucleotide sequence: TGCAGTGCTAGAAGGCCAGGGCTTGTGCACGAGCAGTACGTC. This codes for CSARRPGLVHEQYV.

This rearrangement joins TRBV7-3 to TRBJ2-5; a possible D gene is TRBD2 (7 bases). The length of the CDR3 is 15 residues. Germline assignment: CDR1 SGHTA and CDR2 FQGTGA. V lost 4 bases to trimming and J lost 4 bases, with 16 bases between them. This chain's CDR3 is CASSSNRGGIETQYF. CDR3 coding DNA: TGTGCCAGCAGCTCCAATCGCGGGGGCATAGAGACCCAGTACTTC.

This clonotype was detected a few times. The rearrangement joins TRBV5-1 to TRBJ1-1; TRBD1 agrees at 7 bases. Germline assignment: CDR1 SGHRS and CDR2 YFSETQ. V lost 1 base, J lost 5 bases, and 8 bases stayed unmatched. CDR3 length: 15 residues. CDR3 sequence (DNA): TGCGCCAGCAGCTTGATGACAGCACAGGGGACTGAAGCTTTCTTT. The encoded protein is CASSLMTAQGTEAFF.

The chain carries TRBV3-1 and TRBJ1-3; no clear D. CDR3 length: 13 amino acids. The V end lost 0 bases, the J end lost 6 bases, and 6 bases lay between the germline ends. The germline V gene encodes CDR1 LGHDT and CDR2 YNNKEL (reference sequence). The chain's CDR3 is CASSQDWANTIYF. The CDR3 coding sequence is TGTGCCAGCAGCCAAGATTGGGCAAACACCATATATTTT.